A single sample gave rise to the 22 T cell receptor beta chains below, sequenced in a study of CD8 T cells in Susac syndrome. RNA totalling roughly 0.5 to 1 ug underwent reverse transcription with random hexamers. TCRdb reprocessed the immunoSEQ multiplex PCR reads via MiXCR and lists one record per CDR3 protein. The sample contains roughly 180,000 distinct CDR3 sequences, around 96% of which appear only once. Sample: CD4+ T cells from PBMCs. The origin of the receptors is a human donor in good health.

There are a few counts of this clonotype. The V call is TRBV9, the J call TRBJ2-7; D unclear. The V end lost 2 bases, the J end lost 1 base, and 7 bases lay between the germline ends. Looked up from germline, CDR1 is SGDLS and CDR2 is YYNGEE. The CDR3 runs to 13 residues. DNA of the CDR3: TGTGCCAGCAGCGTTGGCGCTTCCTACGAGCAGTACTTC. This codes for CASSVGASYEQYF.

The sample holds one count of this clonotype. V usage is TRBV3-1 and J usage is TRBJ1-2; 9 nucleotides line up with TRBD1. J lost 6 bases, V lost 4 bases, and 9 bases had no gene match. The CDR3 covers 15 residues. The germline V gene encodes CDR1 LGHDT and CDR2 YNNKEL (reference sequence). The CDR3: CASSLPGQGRDGYTF. CDR3 DNA: TGTGCCAGCAGCCTTCCGGGACAGGGACGGGATGGCTACACCTTC.

The chain couples TRBV2 to TRBJ1-5, with a weak D call TRBD1 (5 bases). This CDR3 has 11 residues. Germline V CDR1 and CDR2: SNHLY, FYNNEI. V dropped 3 bases and J dropped 10 bases, with 7 bases sitting between them. The CDR3 nucleotides are TGTGCCAGCAGTGATGGGGGTCCCCAGCATTTT. This translates into CASSDGGPQHF.

The chain links TRBV6-2 or TRBV6-3 to TRBJ2-7, with 7 bases identical to TRBD2. CDR1 and CDR2 (germline): MNHEY, SVGEGT. Trimming removed 5 bases from V and 4 bases from J; junction bases left unmatched: 5. CDR3 length: 13 residues. In DNA, the CDR3 is TGTGCCAGCAGTCGCGGGGGTGCTTACGAGCAGTACTTC. Amino acids: CASSRGGAYEQYF.

This chain connects TRBV7-2 to TRBJ2-7; no firm D call. V lost 4 bases and J lost 10, with 14 bases in between. CDR1 and CDR2 (germline): SGHTA, FQGNSA. The CDR3 spans 12 residues. The CDR3 DNA reads as TGTGCCAGCAGCTCAGTCAGGTTTGCCCAGTACTTC. As protein: CASSSVRFAQYF. Together with reference TRBV7-2 and TRBJ2-7, the CDR3 gives the full variable domain: GAGVSQSPSNKVTEKGKDVELRCDPISGHTALYWYRQSLGQGLEFLIYFQGNSAPDKSGLPSDRFSAERTGGSVSTLTIQRTQQEDSAVYLCASSSVRFAQYFGPGTRLTVT.

CDR3 protein: CASSMARTGSRGYTF. As DNA, the CDR3 is TGTGCCAGTAGTATGGCCCGGACAGGCTCGCGGGGCTACACCTTC. The J gene is TRBJ1-2, the V gene TRBV19; 7 bases are shared with TRBD1. V lost 3 bases to trimming and J lost 8 bases; unmatched junction nucleotides: 12. Germline CDR1 LNHDA, CDR2 SQIVND (reference sequence). This CDR3 is built from 15 residues. The variable domain in full, completed from reference TRBV19 and TRBJ1-2, reads DGGITQSPKYLFRKEGQNVTLSCEQNLNHDAMYWYRQDPGQGLRLIYYSQIVNDFQKGDIAEGYSVSREKKESFPLTVTSAQKNPTAFYLCASSMARTGSRGYTFGSGTRLTVV.

V gene TRBV14 combines with J gene TRBJ2-5, with 8 nucleotides matching TRBD2. The junction had 3 bases not matched to a gene; V was cut back by 4 bases and J by 2 bases. CDR1 SGHDN and CDR2 FVKESK come from the germline V gene. This CDR3 is built from 14 residues. The CDR3 sequence: CASSPVAGQETQYF. Written as DNA, the CDR3 is TGTGCCAGCAGCCCAGTAGCGGGGCAAGAGACCCAGTACTTC.

The rearrangement joins TRBV2 to TRBJ2-1; TRBD2 matches at 12 bases. Germline lookup yields CDR1 SNHLY and CDR2 FYNNEI. There are 14 residues in the CDR3. V lost 10 bases, J lost 4 bases, and 5 bases stayed unmatched. CDR3 coding DNA: TGTGCCACTCGAGGACTAGCGGGATACAATGAGCAGTTCTTC. As protein: CATRGLAGYNEQFF. The variable domain in full, completed from reference TRBV2 and TRBJ2-1, reads EPEVTQTPSHQVTQMGQEVILRCVPISNHLYFYWYRQILGQKVEFLVSFYNNEISEKSEIFDDQFSVERPDGSNFTLKIRSTKLEDSAMYFCATRGLAGYNEQFFGPGTRLTVL.

The chain has TRBV4-3 and TRBJ2-5, with a tentative D call TRBD2 (6 bases). CDR1 is LGHNA, CDR2 YSLEER, per germline. The V end lost 0 bases, the J end lost 5 bases, and 16 bases lay between the germline ends. The CDR3 has 16 residues. CDR3 amino acids: CASSQDPGVLGETQYF. The CDR3 DNA reads TGCGCCAGCAGCCAAGATCCGGGGGTGCTTGGGGAGACCCAGTACTTC.

In this sample, this clonotype turned up a few times. The V call is TRBV7-9, the J call TRBJ2-7; weak D call: TRBD1 (5 bases). CDR3 length: 12 amino acids. The germline gives CDR1 SEHNR, CDR2 FQNEAQ (reference sequence). Trimming removed 6 bases from V and 3 bases from J, with 9 bases in between. DNA for the CDR3: TGTGCCAGCAGTTCCACAGGCTACGAGCAGTACTTC. Its translation: CASSSTGYEQYF. The full variable domain, its missing parts supplied by reference TRBV7-9 and TRBJ2-7, is DTGVSQNPRHKITKRGQNVTFRCDPISEHNRLYWYRQTLGQGPEFLTYFQNEAQLEKSRLLSDRFSAERPKGSFSTLEIQRTEQGDSAMYLCASSSTGYEQYFGPGTRLTVT.

The rearrangement joins TRBV30 to TRBJ1-5, with 8 bases fitting TRBD1. With 4 bases clipped from V and 3 bases from J, the junction kept 2 bases outside the gene matches. From germline, CDR1 is GTSNPN and CDR2 SVGIG (reference sequence). The CDR3 is made up of 13 amino acids. CDR3 in DNA: TGTGCCTGGAACAGGGGGTACAATCAGCCCCAGCATTTT. Residues: CAWNRGYNQPQHF.

This chain links TRBV7-9 with TRBJ2-6; D may correspond to TRBD1 or TRBD2 (6 bases each). Germline lookup yields CDR1 SEHNR and CDR2 FQNEAQ (reference sequence). V gave up 5 bases and J gave up 2 bases, with 16 bases separating them. CDR3 length: 17 amino acids. The CDR3 DNA reads as TGTGCCAGCAGCACGCACAAGGGGGAGGCTGGGGCCAACGTCCTGACTTTC. Encoded protein: CASSTHKGEAGANVLTF.

The chain links TRBV6-4 to TRBJ2-2; 7 bases fit TRBD2. The V gene end was trimmed by 6 bases and the J gene end by 5 bases; junction bases not matched to a gene: 6. The CDR3 contains 14 residues. Germline V lookup: CDR1 MRHNA, CDR2 SNTAGT. Here the CDR3 DNA reads TGTGCCAGCAGCGAAGCGGGGATGACCGGGGAGCTGTTTTTT. It translates to CASSEAGMTGELFF.

The chain links TRBV29-1 to TRBJ1-2, with D hard to call. Germline CDR1 SQVTM, CDR2 ANQGSEA. V lost 3 bases to trimming and J lost 7 bases, with 15 bases between them. The CDR3 consists of 13 residues. CDR3 amino acids: CSVDPSGQRGYTF. CDR3 bases: TGCAGCGTTGACCCTTCCGGGCAGCGTGGCTACACCTTC. The full variable domain, completed using reference TRBV29-1 and TRBJ1-2, is SAVISQKPSRDICQRGTSLTIQCQVDSQVTMMFWYRQQPGQSLTLIATANQGSEATYESGFVIDKFPISRPNLTFSTLTVSNMSPEDSSIYLCSVDPSGQRGYTFGSGTRLTVV.

The chain recombines TRBV9 with TRBJ1-6; D perhaps matches TRBD1 (5 bases). CDR3 length equals 14 residues. Trimming took off 0 bases at V and 11 bases at J, with 12 bases between the two ends. Germline loops: CDR1 SGDLS, CDR2 YYNGEE. DNA of the CDR3: TGTGCCAGCAGCGTAGAGGGGCAGAAGACACCCCTCCACTTT. Translation: CASSVEGQKTPLHF.

This clonotype was counted a single time. This rearrangement joins TRBV20-1 to TRBJ2-7; either TRBD1 or TRBD2 may supply D (5 bases each). Trimming removed 6 bases at V and 0 bases at J, with 15 bases between. This CDR3 is 14 amino acids long. Germline lookup yields CDR1 DFQATT and CDR2 SNEGSKA (reference sequence). Written as DNA, the CDR3 is TGCAGTGCCGTGCCGGGACGGAACTCCTACGAGCAGTACTTC. It yields the protein CSAVPGRNSYEQYF.

This rearrangement joins TRBV9 to TRBJ2-5; no firm D call. The V and J ends lost 4 bases and 4 bases respectively, with 11 bases between them. Germline loops: CDR1 SGDLS, CDR2 YYNGEE. There are 13 residues in the CDR3. This chain's CDR3 is CASSPHPGETQYF. CDR3 coding DNA: TGTGCCAGCAGCCCCCACCCAGGAGAGACCCAGTACTTC. Filled out from reference TRBV9 and TRBJ2-5, the complete variable domain reads DSGVTQTPKHLITATGQRVTLRCSPRSGDLSVYWYQQSLDQGLQFLIQYYNGEERAKGNILERFSAQQFPDLHSELNLSSLELGDSALYFCASSPHPGETQYFGPGTRLLVL.

The count of this clonotype is one. The V gene is TRBV6-2 or TRBV6-3, the J gene TRBJ2-1; 7 bases fit TRBD1. Unmatched junction bases numbered 13, after V lost 0 bases and J lost 8 bases. CDR1 MNHEY and CDR2 SVGEGT come from the germline V gene. CDR3 size: 17 residues. CDR3: CASSYSGVVGGADEQFF. The CDR3 coding sequence is TGTGCCAGCAGTTACTCGGGGGTCGTAGGGGGCGCAGATGAGCAGTTCTTC.

The chain couples TRBV2 to TRBJ2-7; D possibly uses TRBD1 or TRBD2 (5 bases each). V was cut by 4 bases and J by 2 bases, with 15 bases left in between. Looked up from germline, CDR1 is SNHLY and CDR2 is FYNNEI. The length of the CDR3 is 15 residues. The CDR3 coding sequence is TGTGCCAGCAGTGGGGGAGACAGATTCCCCTACGAGCAGTACTTC. Translation: CASSGGDRFPYEQYF. Full variable domain (rest looked up from reference TRBV2 and TRBJ2-7): EPEVTQTPSHQVTQMGQEVILRCVPISNHLYFYWYRQILGQKVEFLVSFYNNEISEKSEIFDDQFSVERPDGSNFTLKIRSTKLEDSAMYFCASSGGDRFPYEQYFGPGTRLTVT.

The rearrangement links TRBV6-2 or TRBV6-3 to TRBJ2-1; D ambiguous. V was trimmed by 4 bases and J by 9 bases, leaving 13 bases between them. The CDR3 totals 13 residues. Germline V gene lookup returns CDR1 MNHEY and CDR2 SVGEGT. This CDR3 reads CASSSPRLGEQFF. CDR3 DNA sequence: TGTGCCAGCAGTTCGCCGAGGTTGGGTGAGCAGTTCTTC.

The V and J genes are TRBV6-2 or TRBV6-3 and TRBJ1-1; D gene uncertain. CDR1 is MNHEY, CDR2 SVGEGT, per germline. Trimming pared 5 bases from V and 9 bases from J, leaving 13 bases between. CDR3 length: 12 residues. The CDR3 nucleotides read TGTGCCAGCAGTACCCCCGGTGAGAAAGCTTTCTTT. Protein sequence: CASSTPGEKAFF.

The chain links TRBV2 to TRBJ2-1, with a weak D call TRBD1 (5 bases). Germline CDR1 SNHLY, CDR2 FYNNEI. The CDR3 covers 13 residues. The V gene lost 6 bases and the J gene lost 4 bases, with 10 bases spanning the gap. The CDR3 region is CASRATEYNEQFF. As DNA, the CDR3 is TGTGCCAGCAGAGCGACAGAATACAATGAGCAGTTCTTC.